These 15 T cell receptor beta chains were all obtained from the same sample, sequenced in a study of cytomegalovirus exposure and HLA in healthy donors (TCRdb year 2017). Receptor amplification or capture employed the immunoSEQ multiplex PCR assay. For the multiplex PCR, a mixture combining 60 forward primers for TCR Vbeta segments and 13 reverse primers for TCR Jbeta segments was used. Held by TCRdb, this immuneACCESS table contains in-frame sequences only and omits some clones. Under half of the omission traces to an unresolved V gene where checked; the cause of the rest is unknown. The sample table lists 200,000 or so clones, under 90% of them with a count of one. Approximately 0.092% of the sample is taken by the ten largest. The sequenced material came from PBMCs. Receptors originate from a boy aged 2 to 9 in good health and CMV-seronegative.

The J gene is TRBJ2-5, the V gene TRBV18; 7 nucleotides line up with TRBD2. The germline V gene has CDR1 KGHSH and CDR2 LQKENI. J gave up 4 bases and V 2 bases, and 1 base lay outside the gene matches. The CDR3 loop spans 13 amino acids. CDR3 nucleotides: TGTGCCAGCTCACCAGGACTAGGAGAGACCCAGTACTTC. This sequence encodes CASSPGLGETQYF.

The chain uses TRBV11-2 and TRBJ2-3, with 7 bases aligning to TRBD2. The germline gives CDR1 SGHAT, CDR2 FQNNGV. With 0 bases clipped from V and 4 bases from J, the junction kept 4 bases outside the gene matches. The CDR3 contains 15 residues. DNA for the CDR3: TGTGCCAGCAGCTTAGATTGGGGGGGGGCAGATACGCAGTATTTT. It is translated as CASSLDWGGADTQYF.

This chain uses TRBV21-1 with TRBJ1-2. TRBV21-1 is listed as a pseudogene. The CDR3 length is 14 residues. Here the CDR3 DNA reads TGTGCCAGCAGCACACCGGGGGTGTTCTATGGCTACACCTTC. As protein: CASSTPGVFYGYTF.

This clone was detected once. The rearrangement uses TRBV4-3 and TRBJ2-1, with 8 nucleotides matching TRBD2. The V segment lost 6 bases and the J segment 2 bases; nucleotides outside the gene matches: 6. This CDR3 comprises 15 residues. Germline-derived CDR1 and CDR2 are LGHNA and YSLEER. For the CDR3, the DNA is TGCGCCAGCAGGCCAGGACTAGCCCCCTACAATGAGCAGTTCTTC. This sequence encodes CASRPGLAPYNEQFF.

The V call is TRBV20-1, the J call TRBJ1-2; a weak D match, TRBD1 (5 bases). The CDR3 is 11 amino acids. Germline CDR1 is DFQATT and CDR2 is SNEGSKA (reference sequence). The V end lost 3 bases, the J end lost 6 bases, and 8 bases lay between the germline ends. CDR3 sequence reads: CSASPGNGYTF. CDR3 bases: TGCAGTGCTAGCCCAGGGAATGGCTACACCTTC.

The chain couples TRBV6-5 to TRBJ1-1; tentative D call: TRBD1 (5 bases). V lost 2 bases and J lost 1, with 5 bases in between. CDR1 is MNHEY, CDR2 SVGAGI, per germline. The CDR3 length is 13 residues. This CDR3 reads CASSYTGNTEAFF. The CDR3 DNA reads as TGTGCCAGCAGTTACACAGGGAACACTGAAGCTTTCTTT.

This chain uses TRBV9 with TRBJ2-5; 10 bases fit TRBD2. CDR1 is SGDLS, CDR2 YYNGEE, per germline. V was pared by 4 bases and J by 5 bases, with 8 bases of the junction left unmatched. The CDR3 length is 15 residues. The CDR3 nucleotides read TGTGCCAGCAGCCCAAGCGGGGGGGCTGGGGAGACCCAGTACTTC. Protein: CASSPSGGAGETQYF.

The rearrangement uses TRBV19 and TRBJ1-2; D is ambiguous. The germline V gene has CDR1 LNHDA and CDR2 SQIVND (reference sequence). The CDR3 totals 13 residues. V lost 3 bases and J 4 bases, leaving 9 bases between the germline ends. The CDR3 sequence: CASSMGGSYGYTF. For the CDR3, the DNA is TGTGCCAGTAGTATGGGAGGAAGCTATGGCTACACCTTC.

The V call is TRBV6-1, the J call TRBJ1-5; D might be TRBD1 (6 bases). Between the trimmed V and J ends, which lost 6 bases and 7 bases, there was a span of 16 bases. Germline V gives CDR1 MNHNS, CDR2 SASEGT. The CDR3 is 14 residues long. CDR3 DNA: TGTGCCAGCAGCGAGCTAGGGGGAAGGCAGCCCCAGCATTTT. This sequence encodes CASSELGGRQPQHF.

The rearrangement links TRBV4-1 to TRBJ1-1; D unresolved. V shed 0 bases and J shed 4 bases, with 18 bases lying between them. Germline V gives CDR1 MGHRA, CDR2 YSYEKL. CDR3 length equals 17 residues. The CDR3 here is CASSQEGLTRVRTEAFF. CDR3 nucleotides: TGCGCCAGCAGCCAAGAAGGTCTAACTAGGGTCCGCACTGAAGCTTTCTTT.

The chain combines TRBV30 with TRBJ1-5, with D perhaps TRBD1 (6 bases). Trimming left V 0 bases short and J 7 bases short, with 10 bases between. The CDR3 is made up of 13 amino acids. CDR1 GTSNPN and CDR2 SVGIG come from the germline V gene (reference sequence). This CDR3 is CAWSVRGQQPQHF. The CDR3 DNA reads TGTGCCTGGAGTGTCAGGGGCCAACAGCCCCAGCATTTT.

This clone was observed a few times. The V call is TRBV5-4, the J call TRBJ1-2; possible D gene TRBD1, 6 bases. CDR1 is SGHNT, CDR2 YYREEE, per germline (reference sequence). This CDR3 has 14 amino acids. V was cut by 2 bases and J by 6 bases, with 14 bases left in between. The CDR3 reads CASSFFGGANGYTF. The CDR3 region has the DNA TGTGCCAGCAGCTTCTTTGGGGGGGCAAATGGCTACACCTTC.

This clone was observed a single time. The junction shows a germline mismatch at one end, possibly a read error. The chain has TRBV19 and TRBJ1-2; 10 nucleotides align to TRBD1. Germline V CDR1 and CDR2: LNHDA, SQIVND (reference sequence). The CDR3 is made up of 13 amino acids. The CDR3 DNA sequence: TGTGCCAGTTCCACAGACAGGGGGCACGGCTACGCCTTC. Translated, it gives CASSTDRGHGYAF.

The genes are TRBV9 and TRBJ1-1, with TRBD1 as a possible D gene (5 bases). Trimming shortened V by 6 bases and J by 3 bases, and 15 bases separated the two germline ends. The V gene's germline CDR1 is SGDLS and CDR2 YYNGEE. The CDR3 is 14 amino acids. CDR3 coding DNA: TGTGCCAGCACCCCCCCGGGGGGGGACACTGAAGCTTTCTTT. This gives the protein CASTPPGGDTEAFF.

The chain recombines TRBV4-1 with TRBJ2-6, with D tentatively TRBD2 (6 bases). V was pared by 6 bases and J by 4 bases, with 22 bases between. CDR1 is MGHRA, CDR2 YSYEKL, per germline. This CDR3 comprises 18 residues. The CDR3 DNA is TGCGCCAGCAGTCGCGTGGGGCAGGACTACCCAGGGGCCAACGTCCTGACTTTC. Translating it yields CASSRVGQDYPGANVLTF.